Described below is a single TCR beta chain sequence and its context. Its cognate antigen has yet to be identified. Base qualities are not provided; no much larger clone lies one nucleotide away. A cohort of 25 to 30 patients with locally advanced or metastatic urothelial carcinoma, treated at Memorial Sloan Kettering on a trial protocol, was included. Peripheral blood mononuclear cells were collected from each patient pretreatment and during treatment, giving between 1 and 8 total time points per patient. The Qiagen DNeasy Blood extraction kit was used to purify genomic DNA from total PBMCs and tumor samples. PBMCs were collected pretreatment and during treatment and were isolated and stored as previously described. The record originates from a study of PD-L1 blockade in urothelial cancer (dated by TCRdb to about 2017). The study in broad terms: Therapy was started around 2014 for all patients, and atezolizumab 1,200 mg was administered intravenously every 3 weeks. About 90% of the 29 patients were males with bladder-origin urothelial cancer, and about 65% of the 29 reported a prior smoking history. Patients had an ECOG performance status of 0 or 1 and had received between 0 and 3 prior chemotherapy regimens. Blood samples were analyzed at two time points: 3 weeks after treatment start (second dose) and 6 weeks after treatment start. Blood samples gave median yields of about 140,000 T cells and around 88,000 unique TCRs, along with a median clonality of about 0.084. The study was an exploratory multi-omic analysis of somatic, immune and clinical correlates of response to PD-L1 blockade with atezolizumab in urothelial cancer. Pretreatment tumor samples, along with matched peripheral blood serially collected before and after atezolizumab treatment, were subjected to TCR sequencing. Durable clinical benefit was defined as a progression-free survival longer than 6 months, and TCR features were additionally tested against progression-free survival and overall survival. In the same patients, pretreatment tumors underwent whole exome sequencing and RNA sequencing in addition to TCR sequencing. Roughly 9 patients reached durable clinical benefit, while some 21 patients did not. Pretreatment blood TCR-seq was available for twenty-nine patients, at least one posttreatment blood collection was obtained for 25 or so patients, and tumor TCR-seq was available for 25 or so patients.

Results and caveats for the whole study, not just this receptor: Among patients with durable benefit, tumor-associated TCR clones showed greater expansion in peripheral blood 3 weeks after treatment started (n of about 21, p = 0.022). Improved progression-free and overall survival was found to be associated with pretreatment peripheral blood TCR clonality below the median. Because the sample size was small (n ≈ 28) and many of the analyses were exploratory, the results are meant to be hypothesis-generating.

Synthetic TCR analog templates were spiked into each PCR to estimate absolute template abundance from read counts. The immunoSEQ assay used bias-controlled V and J gene primers to amplify TCRbeta CDR3 regions from genomic DNA. Sequencing of rearranged TCRbeta segments was performed at approximately 20X coverage. Processing in the source paper ran as follows. Sequencing errors were corrected by clustering, and CDR3s were annotated against IMGT so that V, D and J genes could be assigned. Downstream analyses used only productive TCRbeta rearrangements, leaving out any out-of-frame or stop-codon sequences. Clonality was calculated as one minus the Shannon entropy normalized by the log of the number of unique productive sequences. Fisher's exact test with Benjamini-Hochberg correction, using a cutoff of adjusted p below 0.01, was how clones that differed between time points or between blood and tumor were identified. What TCRdb holds here is the immuneACCESS table cut down to in-frame rearrangements. Part of the clones is not present; checked against another copy, under half of the missing clones reflect an unresolved V gene, and the others are unexplained. V, J and clone size reflect that table, while D and trimming were determined from the DNA. Across this sample there are 40,000 to 45,000 clones, with around 80% seen only once. The ten largest clonotypes hold around 3.1% of the sample.

The CDR3 starts with the cysteine, ends with the phenylalanine, and has 15 residues. The only DNA kept is the CDR3, 45 bases in frame from the first base. V and J are trimmed by 3 bases and 0 bases, and the gene matches miss 4 bases of the junction. The germline V gene encodes CDR1 SGHTA and CDR2 FQGNSA. The specimen was PBMCs, collected around atezolizumab (anti-PD-L1) treatment. The rearrangement joined TRBV7-2 to TRBJ2-7; 8 junctional bases match TRBD2. The sequence derives from a man in his 70s with urothelial cancer. The DNA sequence is TGTGCCAGCAGCTTGGCCGGGACTAGCTCCTACGAGCAGTACTTC. Its protein is CASSLAGTSSYEQYF.